These 16 T cell receptor beta chains share one sample of origin, sequenced in a study of T cell repertoires in aging, cancer and after chemotherapy. Rearranged V-D-J TRB sequences were amplified with a mixed TRB-A/B primer pool. From the multiplex PCR reads, TCRdb called clonotypes with MiXCR, one entry per CDR3 protein. The table records under 2,000 distinct CDR3 sequences, approximately 23% of them present only once. The template was genomic DNA from peripheral blood, not RNA. The sample consisted of blood. All receptors derive from a human donor with a solid tumor.

This clonotype is judged medium-sized (0.01 to 0.1%). This rearrangement joins TRBV5-5 to TRBJ1-1; TRBD1 is a possible D gene (6 bases). Trimming cost V 1 base and J 8 bases, with 9 bases left between them. Germline V CDR1 and CDR2: SGHKS, YYEKEE (reference sequence). This CDR3 has 12 residues. DNA for the CDR3: TGTGCCAGCAGCTTGTCAGGGGAGGAAGCTTTCTTT. It is translated as CASSLSGEEAFF.

This clonotype qualifies as medium-sized. The rearrangement joins TRBV7-2 to TRBJ2-2; D possibly corresponds to TRBD2 (5 bases). V was pared by 3 bases and J by 6 bases, with 20 bases between. Germline lookup yields CDR1 SGHTA and CDR2 FQGNSA. This CDR3 spans 17 amino acids. CDR3 residues: CASSFFSEPLLAGELFF. The CDR3 nucleotides read TGTGCCAGCAGCTTCTTTAGCGAGCCACTCTTAGCCGGGGAGCTGTTTTTT.

By share, this clonotype ranks as medium-sized. This chain uses TRBV19 with TRBJ1-5; D is unclear. The CDR3 has 13 amino acids. V lost 3 bases to trimming and J lost 4 bases, with 7 bases between them. CDR1 is LNHDA, CDR2 SQIVND, per germline (reference sequence). CDR3 sequence: CASSMQNNQPQHF. CDR3 in DNA: TGTGCCAGTAGTATGCAGAATAATCAGCCCCAGCATTTT.

Remarks on this clonotype: With a much larger clone just one base away, this may be a read error. The chain carries TRBV5-4 and TRBJ1-1, with D unresolved. Germline CDR1 and CDR2: SGHNT and YYREEE (reference sequence). The V end lost 1 base, the J end lost 9 bases, and 13 bases lay between the germline ends. The CDR3 has 13 residues. The CDR3 nucleotides read TGTGCCAGCAGCTTGTTTGGACGCATTCAAGCTTTCTTT. This translates into CASSLFGRIQAFF.

This chain joins TRBV30 and TRBJ2-7; 9 bases are shared with TRBD2. Germline values: CDR1 GTSNPN, CDR2 SVGIG (reference sequence). This CDR3 contains 14 residues. V was pared by 5 bases and J by 3 bases, with 8 bases of the junction left unmatched. CDR3 bases: TGTGCCTGGGGATATAGCGGGAGTGGCTACGAGCAGTACTTC. The encoded protein is CAWGYSGSGYEQYF.

This clonotype is medium-sized within its sample. The rearrangement uses TRBV10-3 and TRBJ1-1; D not certain. Per germline, CDR1 ENHRY and CDR2 SYGVKD. The V gene lost 10 bases and the J gene lost 0 bases, with 6 bases spanning the gap. This CDR3 has 11 residues. The DNA for the CDR3 is TGTGCCACCTCGATGAACACTGAAGCTTTCTTT. It encodes CATSMNTEAFF.

This clonotype has just a few counts. One end of the junction does not line up with germline, which may come from a read error. V usage is TRBV10-3 and J usage is TRBJ2-2; D is unclear. Germline V gives CDR1 ENHRY, CDR2 SYGVKD. CDR3 length: 13 residues. This CDR3 reads CAISDQGPGELFF. The CDR3, as DNA: TGTGCCATCAGTGACCAAGGGCCCGGTGAGCTGTTTTTT.

The CDR3 DNA reads as TGCAGCGTTGAGGCGGGACTTAGCACAGATACGCAGTATTTT. Translation gives CSVEAGLSTDTQYF. This chain connects TRBV29-1 to TRBJ2-3; perhaps TRBD2 as D (6 bases). CDR1 is SQVTM, CDR2 ANQGSEA, per germline. This CDR3 is 14 amino acids long. Trimming pared 3 bases from V and 0 bases from J, leaving 10 bases between.

Sample share makes this clonotype medium-sized (0.01 to 0.1%). J is TRBJ2-1 and V is TRBV24-1, with 9 nucleotides matching TRBD1. Germline V gene data show CDR1 as KGHDR and CDR2 as SFDVKD. Trimming at V came to 3 bases and at J to 2 bases, leaving 7 bases not matched to a gene. The CDR3 runs to 17 residues. CDR3 loop: CATSDPRDRATYNEQFF. DNA of the CDR3: TGTGCCACCAGTGATCCGCGGGACAGGGCGACCTACAATGAGCAGTTCTTC.

This clonotype is classed as large. V usage is TRBV6-2 or TRBV6-3 and J usage is TRBJ2-3; 10 nucleotides agree with TRBD2. The junction had 4 bases not matched to a gene; V was cut back by 5 bases and J by 5 bases. Germline CDR1 reads MNHEY; CDR2 reads SVGEGT. The CDR3 spans 14 residues. DNA of the CDR3: TGTGCCAGCAGTCCAAGACTAGCGGGAGATACGCAGTATTTT. Translated: CASSPRLAGDTQYF.

This clonotype qualifies as large. V gene TRBV6-5 combines with J gene TRBJ2-7; D not certain. The CDR3 covers 13 residues. Per the germline V gene, CDR1 is MNHEY and CDR2 is SVGAGI. Trimming removed 5 bases from V and 7 bases from J, with 15 bases in between. CDR3 loop: CASSAPGYPEQYF. The DNA of the CDR3 is TGTGCCAGCAGTGCCCCAGGATATCCGGAGCAGTACTTC.

This clonotype rates as medium-sized. The rearrangement links TRBV27 to TRBJ1-2; 7 bases map to TRBD1. Germline V gene sequence: CDR1 MNHEY, CDR2 SMNVEV (reference sequence). V was clipped by 2 bases and J by 3 bases; unmatched bases: 3. CDR3 length: 14 residues. This chain's CDR3 is CASSLQGGDYGYTF. The CDR3 region has the DNA TGTGCCAGCAGTTTACAGGGGGGCGACTATGGCTACACCTTC.

The chain has TRBV5-1 and TRBJ2-7; TRBD2 matches at 9 bases. Per the germline V gene, CDR1 is SGHRS and CDR2 is YFSETQ. Losses at the gene ends were 2 bases for V and 0 bases for J; bases not matched to a gene: 6. The CDR3 extends over 16 amino acids. CDR3 DNA: TGCGCCAGCAGCTTCGCCACTAGCGGGTCCTCCTACGAGCAGTACTTC. Its protein is CASSFATSGSSYEQYF.

This sequence joins TRBV6-5 and TRBJ2-7; the match to TRBD2 covers 10 bases. The germline gives CDR1 MNHEY, CDR2 SVGAGI. This CDR3 is built from 15 residues. Trimming cost V 6 bases and J 2 bases; bases outside gene matches: 7. Here the CDR3 reads CASRPPSGSPYEQYF. The DNA of the CDR3 is TGTGCCAGCAGACCCCCTAGCGGGAGCCCCTACGAGCAGTACTTC.

This clonotype is classed as medium-sized. The V call is TRBV30, the J call TRBJ1-4, with D hard to call. CDR3 size: 16 residues. Trimming left V 4 bases short and J 8 bases short, with 23 bases between. The germline V gene has CDR1 GTSNPN and CDR2 SVGIG (reference sequence). The CDR3 region has the DNA TGTGCCTGGACCATAAGAGGGAAAGACCTCGCGGAAAAACTGTTTTTT. It is translated as CAWTIRGKDLAEKLFF. The full variable domain, its missing parts supplied by reference TRBV30 and TRBJ1-4, is SQTIHQWPATLVQPVGSPLSLECTVEGTSNPNLYWYRQAAGRGLQLLFYSVGIGQISSEVPQNLSASRPQDRQFILSSKKLLLSDSGFYLCAWTIRGKDLAEKLFFGSGTQLSVL.

By share, this clonotype counts as large. The chain uses TRBV6-5 and TRBJ2-7; 13 bases align to TRBD2. The CDR3 loop spans 15 amino acids. Trimming took 4 bases from V and 3 from J; bases not matched to a gene: 3. Germline assignment: CDR1 MNHEY and CDR2 SVGAGI. The CDR3 DNA reads as TGTGCCAGCAGTTTGGGACTAGCGGGGATCTACGAGCAGTACTTC. The encoded protein is CASSLGLAGIYEQYF.